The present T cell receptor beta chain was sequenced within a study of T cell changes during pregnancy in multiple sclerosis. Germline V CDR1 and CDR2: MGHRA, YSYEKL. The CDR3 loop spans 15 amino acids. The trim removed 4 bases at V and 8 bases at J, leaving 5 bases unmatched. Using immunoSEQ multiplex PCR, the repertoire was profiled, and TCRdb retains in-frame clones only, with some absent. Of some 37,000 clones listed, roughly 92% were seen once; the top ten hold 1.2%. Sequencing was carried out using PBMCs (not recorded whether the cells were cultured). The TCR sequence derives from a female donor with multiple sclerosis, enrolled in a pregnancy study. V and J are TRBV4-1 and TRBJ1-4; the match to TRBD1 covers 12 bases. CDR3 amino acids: CASSPTGTGGEKLFF. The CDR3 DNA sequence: TGCGCCAGCAGCCCAACCGGGACAGGGGGCGAAAAACTGTTTTTT.